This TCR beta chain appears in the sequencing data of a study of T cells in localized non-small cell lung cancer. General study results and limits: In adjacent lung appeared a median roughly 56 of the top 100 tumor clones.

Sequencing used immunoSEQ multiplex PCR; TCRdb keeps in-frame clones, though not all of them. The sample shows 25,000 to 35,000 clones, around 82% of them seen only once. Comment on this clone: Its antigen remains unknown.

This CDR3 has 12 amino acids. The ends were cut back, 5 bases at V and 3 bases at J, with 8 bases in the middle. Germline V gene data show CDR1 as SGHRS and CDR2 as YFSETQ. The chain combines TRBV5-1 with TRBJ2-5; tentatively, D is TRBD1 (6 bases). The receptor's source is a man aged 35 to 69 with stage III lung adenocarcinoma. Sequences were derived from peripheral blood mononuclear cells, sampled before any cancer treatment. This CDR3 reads CASRRQEETQYF. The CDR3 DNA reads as TGCGCCAGCAGGAGACAGGAAGAGACCCAGTACTTC.